Following are 16 T cell receptor beta chains from one sample sequenced in a study of CD8 T cells in Susac syndrome. After extraction with the RNeasy kit, about 0.45 to 1 ug of the RNA was reverse transcribed using random hexamers. TCRdb re-called the immunoSEQ multiplex PCR reads through MiXCR, storing one row per CDR3 protein. Of approximately 120,000 distinct CDR3 sequences listed, around 94% are singletons. The sample was CD4+ T cells from PBMCs. These receptor sequences come from a human donor in good health.

V gene TRBV9 combines with J gene TRBJ2-5, with D perhaps TRBD1 (5 bases). This CDR3 is 13 amino acids long. Germline CDR1 reads SGDLS; CDR2 reads YYNGEE. Trimming took off 3 bases at V and 3 bases at J, with 9 bases between the two ends. CDR3 sequence reads: CASSARQKETQYF. The CDR3 region has the DNA TGTGCCAGCAGCGCCCGACAGAAAGAGACCCAGTACTTC.

The rearrangement joins TRBV2 to TRBJ2-5, with no clear D. Trimming took 2 bases from V and 7 from J, leaving 11 bases between them. The germline V gene has CDR1 SNHLY and CDR2 FYNNEI. The CDR3 spans 13 residues. This CDR3 is CASSESGTTTQYF. As DNA, the CDR3 is TGTGCCAGCAGTGAAAGTGGCACAACGACCCAGTACTTC.

This clonotype was counted a single time. V is TRBV12-3 or TRBV12-4 and J is TRBJ1-2; D remains unclear. With 1 base removed from V and 0 bases from J, the gap between germline ends came to 9 bases. This CDR3 has 15 residues. This CDR3 is CASSLVWGANYGYTF. The CDR3 nucleotides read TGTGCCAGCAGTTTAGTTTGGGGAGCTAACTATGGCTACACCTTC.

The genes are TRBV11-2 and TRBJ2-7; D is possibly TRBD1 or TRBD2 (5 bases each). The CDR3 is made up of 14 amino acids. Germline V gives CDR1 SGHAT, CDR2 FQNNGV. The V end lost 3 bases, the J end lost 2 bases, and 11 bases lay between the germline ends. CDR3 sequence: CASSLPGATYEQYF. CDR3 in DNA: TGTGCCAGCAGCTTGCCCGGGGCCACCTACGAGCAGTACTTC.

The chain couples TRBV20-1 to TRBJ1-4, with D hard to call. The CDR3 runs to 12 residues. Trimming stripped 6 bases from V and 7 bases from J, with 12 bases between. Germline V lookup: CDR1 DFQATT, CDR2 SNEGSKA (reference sequence). The CDR3 DNA follows: TGCAGTGCGGAGTGGGTGGGTGAAAAACTGTTTTTT. Residues: CSAEWVGEKLFF.

This chain uses TRBV11-1 with TRBJ2-1; 11 positions agree with TRBD2. The germline V gene encodes CDR1 SGHAT and CDR2 FQDESV (reference sequence). V was clipped by 0 bases and J by 9 bases; unmatched bases: 7. The CDR3 covers 16 residues. CDR3 sequence (DNA): TGTGCCAGCAGCTTAGCTAGCGGGAGGGCCGCTGTTGAGCAGTTCTTC. The encoded protein is CASSLASGRAAVEQFF.

The V gene is TRBV18, the J gene TRBJ2-7; TRBD1 might be the D (5 bases). Trimming shortened V by 11 bases and J by 0 bases, and 8 bases separated the two germline ends. The CDR3 contains 11 residues. Looked up from germline, CDR1 is KGHSH and CDR2 is LQKENI. DNA of the CDR3: TGTGCCGGGGCGAGCTCCTACGAGCAGTACTTC. Translated: CAGASSYEQYF.

V usage is TRBV19 and J usage is TRBJ2-2; D perhaps matches TRBD2 (6 bases). This CDR3 is 14 amino acids long. The V gene lost 6 bases and the J gene lost 4 bases, with 12 bases spanning the gap. The germline CDR1 and CDR2 sequences are LNHDA and SQIVND (reference sequence). Written as DNA, the CDR3 is TGTGCCAGTAGGTTACGGGAGCGCACCGGGGAGCTGTTTTTT. It encodes CASRLRERTGELFF.

The chain has TRBV2 and TRBJ1-2, with D perhaps matching TRBD1 (5 bases). Trimming took off 6 bases at V and 8 bases at J, with 10 bases between the two ends. Looked up from germline, CDR1 is SNHLY and CDR2 is FYNNEI. The CDR3 runs 11 residues. CDR3 in amino acids: CASSRAGGYTF. The CDR3, as DNA: TGTGCCAGCAGCAGGGCTGGAGGCTACACCTTC.

This clonotype was seen only once. The rearrangement uses TRBV29-1 and TRBJ2-4; the D gene is possibly TRBD2 (6 bases). Germline V CDR1 and CDR2: SQVTM, ANQGSEA. The CDR3 loop spans 16 amino acids. The V and J ends lost 5 bases and 4 bases respectively, with 21 bases between them. The CDR3 loop reads CSVKGRSGSSKNIQYF. CDR3 in DNA: TGCAGCGTTAAAGGGAGGTCGGGGTCGTCAAAAAACATTCAGTACTTC.

The chain carries TRBV20-1 and TRBJ2-7, with D tentatively TRBD2 (7 bases). Germline values: CDR1 DFQATT, CDR2 SNEGSKA (reference sequence). Trimming took 3 bases from V and 6 from J, leaving 15 bases between them. This CDR3 contains 13 residues. The CDR3 DNA reads TGCAGTGCTAGGATAGGGGGGGAAGGCGAGCAGTACTTC. It codes for CSARIGGEGEQYF.

The gene calls are TRBV5-1 and TRBJ1-1; TRBD1 aligns across 7 bases. The CDR3 has 14 residues. Germline CDR1 SGHRS, CDR2 YFSETQ. V dropped 4 bases and J dropped 7; count of bases not matched to a gene: 10. CDR3 nucleotide sequence: TGCGCCAGCAGCCCAAACACAGGGGACGGTGAAGCTTTCTTT. Its protein product is CASSPNTGDGEAFF.

This chain links TRBV6-6 with TRBJ1-2, with D possibly TRBD1 on 5 matching bases. The length of the CDR3 is 15 residues. From germline, CDR1 is MNHNY and CDR2 SVGAGI (reference sequence). The V end was cut by 6 bases, the J end by 3 bases, with 17 bases between. CDR3 nucleotides: TGTGCCAGCAGATCTGCAGGGTCCGACGACTATGGCTACACCTTC. This sequence encodes CASRSAGSDDYGYTF.

The chain carries TRBV2 and TRBJ2-2; tentative D call: TRBD2 (5 bases). V was shortened by 3 bases and J by 1 base, with 9 bases between the two germline ends. In germline, CDR1 is SNHLY, CDR2 FYNNEI. The CDR3 sequence is 15 residues long. In DNA, the CDR3 is TGTGCCAGCAGTGACGCTAGCTGGAACACCGGGGAGCTGTTTTTT. It specifies CASSDASWNTGELFF.

The chain links TRBV18 to TRBJ1-1, with D maybe TRBD1 (5 bases). Germline V gene lookup returns CDR1 KGHSH and CDR2 LQKENI. V lost 0 bases and J 5 bases, leaving 25 bases between the germline ends. The CDR3 length is 19 residues. The CDR3 loop reads CASSPPSGRVGGYGTEAFF. Here the CDR3 DNA reads TGTGCCAGCTCACCACCGAGTGGCAGGGTGGGGGGATATGGGACTGAAGCTTTCTTT.

The chain carries TRBV15 and TRBJ1-1, with a weak D call TRBD1 (6 bases). Between the trimmed V and J ends, which lost 5 bases and 1 base, there was a span of 11 bases. The CDR3 has 14 amino acids. CDR1 is LNHNV, CDR2 YYDKDF, per germline (reference sequence). DNA of the CDR3: TGTGCCACCAGCGGAGGGACACCGAACACTGAAGCTTTCTTT. Translating it yields CATSGGTPNTEAFF. Drawing the rest from reference TRBV15 and TRBJ1-1, the complete variable domain is DAMVIQNPRYQVTQFGKPVTLSCSQTLNHNVMYWYQQKSSQAPKLLFHYYDKDFNNEADTPDNFQSRRPNTSFCFLDIRSPGLGDTAMYLCATSGGTPNTEAFFGQGTRLTVV.